This T cell receptor (beta chain) was captured in a study of shared clonotypes between healthy human individuals. At deep level, the assay was performed. Some clones are missing from TCRdb's copy, which holds only in-frame ones; the method was immunoSEQ multiplex PCR. There are about a million clones in the sample; approximately 72% occur only once, and about 1.5% lies in the top ten. This CDR3 comprises 16 residues. The ends lost 2 bases at V and 2 bases at J; junction bases unmatched: 9. Germline V lookup: CDR1 GTSNPN, CDR2 SVGIG (reference sequence). This chain uses TRBV30 with TRBJ1-5; 7 bases agree with TRBD1. The clonotype originates from a man younger than 35 in good health. Sequenced input: memory CD4+ T cells sorted from blood. Documented subset: CD45RA-negative fraction. For the CDR3, the DNA is TGTGCCTGGAGTAAAAGACAGGGAGGTGGCAATCAGCCCCAGCATTTT. Residues: CAWSKRQGGGNQPQHF.